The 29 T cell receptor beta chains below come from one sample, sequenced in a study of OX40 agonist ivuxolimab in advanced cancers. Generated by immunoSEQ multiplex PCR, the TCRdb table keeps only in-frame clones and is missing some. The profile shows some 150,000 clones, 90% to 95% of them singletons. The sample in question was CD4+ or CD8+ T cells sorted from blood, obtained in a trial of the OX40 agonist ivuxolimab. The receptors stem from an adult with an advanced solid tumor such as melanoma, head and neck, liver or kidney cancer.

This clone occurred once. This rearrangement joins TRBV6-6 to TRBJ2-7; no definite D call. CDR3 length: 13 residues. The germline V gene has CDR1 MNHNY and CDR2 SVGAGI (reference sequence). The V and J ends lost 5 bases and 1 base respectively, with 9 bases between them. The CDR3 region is CASSRASSYEQYF. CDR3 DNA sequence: TGTGCCAGCAGTCGGGCTAGTTCCTACGAGCAGTACTTC.

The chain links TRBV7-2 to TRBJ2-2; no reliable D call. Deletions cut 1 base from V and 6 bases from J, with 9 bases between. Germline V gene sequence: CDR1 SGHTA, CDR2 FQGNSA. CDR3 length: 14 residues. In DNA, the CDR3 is TGTGCCAGCAGCTTAGAGCCCCCCCCCGGGGAGCTGTTTTTT. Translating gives CASSLEPPPGELFF. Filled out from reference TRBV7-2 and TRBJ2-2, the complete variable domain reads GAGVSQSPSNKVTEKGKDVELRCDPISGHTALYWYRQSLGQGLEFLIYFQGNSAPDKSGLPSDRFSAERTGGSVSTLTIQRTQQEDSAVYLCASSLEPPPGELFFGEGSRLTVL.

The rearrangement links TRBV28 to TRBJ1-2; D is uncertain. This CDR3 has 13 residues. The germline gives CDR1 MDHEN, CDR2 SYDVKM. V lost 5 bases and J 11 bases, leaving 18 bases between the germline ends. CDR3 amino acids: CASSPSLIRRYTF. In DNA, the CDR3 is TGTGCCAGCAGTCCCTCCCTGATTAGGCGGTACACCTTC.

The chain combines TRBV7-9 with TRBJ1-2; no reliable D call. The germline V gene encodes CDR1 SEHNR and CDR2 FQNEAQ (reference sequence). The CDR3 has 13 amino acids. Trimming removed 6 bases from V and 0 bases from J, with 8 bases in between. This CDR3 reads CASSNMANYGYTF. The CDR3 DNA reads TGTGCCAGCAGTAACATGGCTAACTATGGCTACACCTTC.

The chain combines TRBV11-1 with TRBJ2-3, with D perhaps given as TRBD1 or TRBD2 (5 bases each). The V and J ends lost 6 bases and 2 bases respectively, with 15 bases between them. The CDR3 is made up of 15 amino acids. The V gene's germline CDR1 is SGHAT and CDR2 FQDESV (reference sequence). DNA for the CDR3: TGTGCCAGCAGACGGGACGGAAGAAACACAGATACGCAGTATTTT. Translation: CASRRDGRNTDTQYF.

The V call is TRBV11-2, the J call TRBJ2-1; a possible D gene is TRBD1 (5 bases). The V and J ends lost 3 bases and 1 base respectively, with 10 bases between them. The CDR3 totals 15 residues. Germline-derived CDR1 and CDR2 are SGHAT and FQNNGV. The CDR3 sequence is CASSFITGSYNEQFF. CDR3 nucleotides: TGTGCCAGCAGCTTTATTACAGGATCCTACAATGAGCAGTTCTTC. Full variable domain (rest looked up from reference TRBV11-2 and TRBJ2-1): EAGVAQSPRYKIIEKRQSVAFWCNPISGHATLYWYQQILGQGPKLLIQFQNNGVVDDSQLPKDRFSAERLKGVDSTLKIQPAKLEDSAVYLCASSFITGSYNEQFFGPGTRLTVL.

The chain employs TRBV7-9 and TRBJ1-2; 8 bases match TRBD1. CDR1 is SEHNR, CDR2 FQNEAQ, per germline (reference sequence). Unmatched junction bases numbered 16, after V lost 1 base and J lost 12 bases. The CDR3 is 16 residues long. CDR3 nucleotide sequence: TGTGCCAGCAGCTTAGAGACAGGGGTCTTCGTTGGCGCTAACACCTTC. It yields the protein CASSLETGVFVGANTF.

For the CDR3, the DNA is TGTGCCAGCAGCTCGAGGCGGCGGAATTATGGCTACACCTTC. Amino acid sequence: CASSSRRRNYGYTF. This rearrangement joins TRBV7-2 to TRBJ1-2; D gene uncertain. V lost 4 bases and J 5 bases, leaving 14 bases between the germline ends. The CDR3 extends over 14 amino acids. Germline CDR1 SGHTA, CDR2 FQGNSA.

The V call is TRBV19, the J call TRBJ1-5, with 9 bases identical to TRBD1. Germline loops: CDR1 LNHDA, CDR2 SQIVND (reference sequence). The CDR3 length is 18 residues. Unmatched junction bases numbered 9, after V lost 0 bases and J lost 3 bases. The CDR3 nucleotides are TGTGCCAGTAGTATAGATCGCGGGACAGGGCTCGCCAATCAGCCCCAGCATTTT. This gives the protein CASSIDRGTGLANQPQHF.

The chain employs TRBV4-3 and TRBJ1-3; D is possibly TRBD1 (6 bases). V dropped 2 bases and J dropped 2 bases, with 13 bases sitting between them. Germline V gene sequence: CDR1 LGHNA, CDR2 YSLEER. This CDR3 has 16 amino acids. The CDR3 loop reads CASSQSGGAAGNTIYF. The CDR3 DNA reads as TGCGCCAGCAGCCAATCCGGGGGGGCTGCTGGAAACACCATATATTTT.

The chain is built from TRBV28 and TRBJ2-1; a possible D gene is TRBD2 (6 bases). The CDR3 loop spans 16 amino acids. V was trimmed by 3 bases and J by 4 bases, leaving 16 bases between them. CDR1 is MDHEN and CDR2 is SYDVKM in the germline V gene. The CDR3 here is CASSFRAGPAYNEQFF. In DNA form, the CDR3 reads TGTGCCAGCAGTTTTCGGGCGGGACCCGCTTACAATGAGCAGTTCTTC. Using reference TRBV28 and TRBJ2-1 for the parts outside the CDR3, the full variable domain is DVKVTQSSRYLVKRTGEKVFLECVQDMDHENMFWYRQDPGLGLRLIYFSYDVKMKEKGDIPEGYSVSREKKERFSLILESASTNQTSMYLCASSFRAGPAYNEQFFGPGTRLTVL.

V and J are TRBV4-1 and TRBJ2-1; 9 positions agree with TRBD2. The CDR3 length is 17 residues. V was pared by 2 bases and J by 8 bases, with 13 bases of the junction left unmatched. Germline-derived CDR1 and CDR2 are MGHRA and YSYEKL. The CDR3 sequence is CASSQPAVAGVRDEQFF. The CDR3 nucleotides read TGCGCCAGCAGCCAACCCGCCGTAGCGGGGGTCAGGGATGAGCAGTTCTTC.

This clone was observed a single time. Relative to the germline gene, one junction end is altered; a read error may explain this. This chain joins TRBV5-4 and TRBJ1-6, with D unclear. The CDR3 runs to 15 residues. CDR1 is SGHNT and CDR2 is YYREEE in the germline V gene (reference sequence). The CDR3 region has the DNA TGCGCCAGCAGCCAATCTCTGGGAAGGGATTCACCCCTCCACTTT. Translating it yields CASSQSLGRDSPLHF. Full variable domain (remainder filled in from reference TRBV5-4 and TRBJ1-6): ETGVTQSPTHLIKTRGQQVTLRCSSQSGHNTVSWYQQALGQGPQFIFQYYREEENGRGNFPPRFSGLQFPNYSSELNVNALELDDSALYLCASSQSLGRDSPLHFGNGTRLTVT.

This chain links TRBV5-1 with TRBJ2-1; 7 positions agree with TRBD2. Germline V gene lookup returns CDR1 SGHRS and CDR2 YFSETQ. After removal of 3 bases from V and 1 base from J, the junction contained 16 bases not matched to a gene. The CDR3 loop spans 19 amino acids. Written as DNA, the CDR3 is TGCGCCAGCAGCTCATCGGGGGGTCCGTCAACTCTTTCCTACAATGAGCAGTTCTTC. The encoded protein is CASSSSGGPSTLSYNEQFF. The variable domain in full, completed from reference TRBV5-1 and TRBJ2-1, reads KAGVTQTPRYLIKTRGQQVTLSCSPISGHRSVSWYQQTPGQGLQFLFEYFSETQRNKGNFPGRFSGRQFSNSRSEMNVSTLELGDSALYLCASSSSGGPSTLSYNEQFFGPGTRLTVL.

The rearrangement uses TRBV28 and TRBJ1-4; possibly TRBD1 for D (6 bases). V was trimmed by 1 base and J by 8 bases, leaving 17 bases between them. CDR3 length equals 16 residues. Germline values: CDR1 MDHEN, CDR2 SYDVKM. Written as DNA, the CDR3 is TGTGCCAGCAGTTTATTTGCAGGGGCCCCGAACGAAAAACTGTTTTTT. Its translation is CASSLFAGAPNEKLFF.

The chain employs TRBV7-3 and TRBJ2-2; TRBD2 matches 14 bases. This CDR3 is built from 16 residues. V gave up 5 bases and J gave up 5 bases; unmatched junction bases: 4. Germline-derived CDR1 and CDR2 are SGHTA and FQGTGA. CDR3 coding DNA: TGTGCCAGCAGCCGCGGACTAGCGGGAGGTACCGGGGAGCTGTTTTTT. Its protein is CASSRGLAGGTGELFF. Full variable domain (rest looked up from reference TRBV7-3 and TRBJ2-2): GAGVSQTPSNKVTEKGKYVELRCDPISGHTALYWYRQSLGQGPEFLIYFQGTGAADDSGLPNDRFFAVRPEGSVSTLKIQRTERGDSAVYLCASSRGLAGGTGELFFGEGSRLTVL.

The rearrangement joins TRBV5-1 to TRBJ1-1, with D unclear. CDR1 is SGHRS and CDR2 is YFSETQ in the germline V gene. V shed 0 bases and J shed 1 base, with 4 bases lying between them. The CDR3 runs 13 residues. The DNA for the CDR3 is TGCGCCAGCAGCTTGGCCACGAACACTGAAGCTTTCTTT. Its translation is CASSLATNTEAFF.

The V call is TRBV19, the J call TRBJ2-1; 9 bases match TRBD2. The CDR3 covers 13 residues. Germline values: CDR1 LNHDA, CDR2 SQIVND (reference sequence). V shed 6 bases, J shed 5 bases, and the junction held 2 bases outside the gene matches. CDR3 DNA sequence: TGTGCCAGTAGGACTAGCGGTAACAATGAGCAGTTCTTC. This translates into CASRTSGNNEQFF.

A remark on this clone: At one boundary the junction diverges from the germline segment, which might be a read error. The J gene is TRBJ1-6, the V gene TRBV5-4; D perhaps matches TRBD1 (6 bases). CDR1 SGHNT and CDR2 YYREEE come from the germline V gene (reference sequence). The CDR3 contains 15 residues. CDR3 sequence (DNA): TGCGCCAGCAGCCAATTAACAGGGTTTAACTCACCCCTCCACTTT. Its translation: CASSQLTGFNSPLHF.

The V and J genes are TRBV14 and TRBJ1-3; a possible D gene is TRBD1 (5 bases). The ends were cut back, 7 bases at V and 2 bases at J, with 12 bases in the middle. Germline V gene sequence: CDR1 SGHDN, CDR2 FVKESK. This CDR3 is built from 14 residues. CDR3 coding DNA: TGTGCCAGCATGGGTCAGGGTGCTGGAAACACCATATATTTT. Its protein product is CASMGQGAGNTIYF.

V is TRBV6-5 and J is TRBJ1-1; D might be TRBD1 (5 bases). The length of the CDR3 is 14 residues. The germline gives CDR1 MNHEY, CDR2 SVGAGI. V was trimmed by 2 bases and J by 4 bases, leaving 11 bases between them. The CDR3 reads CASSYGGSVTEAFF. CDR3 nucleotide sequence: TGTGCCAGCAGTTACGGGGGATCGGTCACTGAAGCTTTCTTT.

CDR3 loop: CASSSASGSGHEQYF. As DNA, the CDR3 is TGTGCCAGCAGCTCTGCTAGCGGGAGTGGCCACGAGCAGTACTTC. The V and J genes are TRBV7-2 and TRBJ2-5, with 10 bases matching TRBD2. The J call is in doubt because the DNA end fits TRBJ2-7 better. Germline lookup yields CDR1 SGHTA and CDR2 FQGNSA. The CDR3 has 15 amino acids.

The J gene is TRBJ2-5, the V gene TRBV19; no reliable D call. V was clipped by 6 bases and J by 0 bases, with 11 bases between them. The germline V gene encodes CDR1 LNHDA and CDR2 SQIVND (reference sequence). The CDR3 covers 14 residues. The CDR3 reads CASSLQWYQETQYF. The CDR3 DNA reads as TGTGCCAGTAGCCTTCAGTGGTACCAAGAGACCCAGTACTTC.

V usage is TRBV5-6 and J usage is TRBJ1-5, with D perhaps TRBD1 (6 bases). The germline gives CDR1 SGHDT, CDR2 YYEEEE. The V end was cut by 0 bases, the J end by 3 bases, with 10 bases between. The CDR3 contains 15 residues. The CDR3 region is CASSLAGQNNQPQHF. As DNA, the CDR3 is TGTGCCAGCAGCTTGGCCGGACAGAACAATCAGCCCCAGCATTTT.

The CDR3 protein is CASSWTSGPSYEQYF. CDR3 nucleotide sequence: TGTGCCAGCAGTTGGACTAGCGGCCCGTCCTACGAGCAGTACTTC. The chain is built from TRBV2 and TRBJ2-5; 10 bases are a match to TRBD2. Matching the DNA end better, TRBJ2-7 makes the J call doubtful. Germline CDR1 and CDR2: SNHLY and FYNNEI. The CDR3 consists of 15 residues.

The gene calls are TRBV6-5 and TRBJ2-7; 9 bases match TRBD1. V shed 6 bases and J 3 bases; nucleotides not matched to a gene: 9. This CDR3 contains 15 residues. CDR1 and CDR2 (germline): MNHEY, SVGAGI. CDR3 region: CASRPSGTGLYEQYF. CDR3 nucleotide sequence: TGTGCCAGCAGACCGTCCGGGACAGGGCTCTACGAGCAGTACTTC.

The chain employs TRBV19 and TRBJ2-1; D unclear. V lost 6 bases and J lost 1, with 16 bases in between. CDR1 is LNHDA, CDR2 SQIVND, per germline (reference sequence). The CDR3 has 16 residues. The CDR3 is CASRAEPLLSYNEQFF. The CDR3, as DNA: TGTGCCAGTAGGGCAGAACCCCTTTTATCCTACAATGAGCAGTTCTTC.

Written as DNA, the CDR3 is TGCGCCAGCAGCCACCCAATCGTCATAAACTATGGCTACACCTTC. This encodes CASSHPIVINYGYTF. The chain links TRBV4-1 to TRBJ1-2; D ambiguous. CDR3 length: 15 amino acids. Germline CDR1 reads MGHRA; CDR2 reads YSYEKL. V was pared by 3 bases and J by 2 bases, with 13 bases between.

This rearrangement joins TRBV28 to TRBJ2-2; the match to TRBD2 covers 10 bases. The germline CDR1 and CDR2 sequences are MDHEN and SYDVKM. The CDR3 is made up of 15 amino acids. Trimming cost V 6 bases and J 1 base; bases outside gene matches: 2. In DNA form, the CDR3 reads TGTGCCAGCAGGCGGACTAGCGGGAACACCGGGGAGCTGTTTTTT. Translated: CASRRTSGNTGELFF.